This TCR beta chain originates from a study of blood T cells in healthy people across ages. The table lists this clonotype with a few counts. As yet, its antigen is unknown. Through a sample-barcoded 5' primer and a J-beta primer mix, a second PCR was run for roughly 7 to 12 cycles. TCRdb processed the 5' RACE reads anew with MiXCR; each CDR3 protein has one entry. The sample has around 1.5 million distinct CDR3 sequences, 35% to 45% seen once. Each donor supplied approximately 10 milliliters of peripheral blood. The total RNA that was extracted per sample amounted to at least 6 micrograms. Findings and limits, study-wide: Compared with aged donors, long-lived donors showed fewer expanded clones, suggesting selection. Per million T cells, TCR beta diversity dropped about linearly as age rose.

CDR3 length equals 12 residues. Germline V gene sequence: CDR1 DFQATT, CDR2 SNEGSKA (reference sequence). Germline trimming cut 6 bases from V and 8 bases from J; bases unmatched to any gene: 5. The chain joins TRBV20-1 to TRBJ2-4; 9 bases are shared with TRBD1. The specimen was blood. This clonotype was obtained from a woman under 30 in good health. CDR3 sequence reads: CSAVDRGDIQYF. The CDR3 nucleotides read TGCAGTGCCGTGGACAGGGGTGACATTCAGTACTTC.